Below, 2 T cell receptor beta chains from the same sample are listed, as sequenced in a study of CXCR3-negative and CXCR3-positive naive CD8 T cells. 5' RACE that incorporated UMI labels was used to prepare the TRB cDNA libraries. TCRdb reprocessed the 5' RACE reads and stores each CDR3 protein as one record, lacking DNA. This sample contains about 62,000 distinct CDR3 sequences. Sequencing input: naive CXCR3- CD8+ T cells from blood. Subset noted: CD45RO-CCR7+CD27+CD95- naive CD8+ T cells lacking CXCR3 (TNR3-). These receptors were taken from a human donor in good health. Some clones in this sample may be carry-over from other donors' samples.

The rearrangement joins TRBV20-1 to TRBJ2-7; there is no DNA to check the TCRdb D call of TRBD1. Germline V gene data show CDR1 as DFQATT and CDR2 as SNEGSKA (reference sequence). The CDR3 totals 15 residues. The CDR3 here is CSARFPGQPAYEQYF.

This rearrangement joins TRBV29-1 to TRBJ2-1; the TCRdb D gene call, TRBD2, has no DNA to confirm it. The CDR3 sequence is 13 residues long. The germline CDR1 and CDR2 sequences are SQVTM and ANQGSEA. CDR3 amino acids: CSVETSGNNEQFF.